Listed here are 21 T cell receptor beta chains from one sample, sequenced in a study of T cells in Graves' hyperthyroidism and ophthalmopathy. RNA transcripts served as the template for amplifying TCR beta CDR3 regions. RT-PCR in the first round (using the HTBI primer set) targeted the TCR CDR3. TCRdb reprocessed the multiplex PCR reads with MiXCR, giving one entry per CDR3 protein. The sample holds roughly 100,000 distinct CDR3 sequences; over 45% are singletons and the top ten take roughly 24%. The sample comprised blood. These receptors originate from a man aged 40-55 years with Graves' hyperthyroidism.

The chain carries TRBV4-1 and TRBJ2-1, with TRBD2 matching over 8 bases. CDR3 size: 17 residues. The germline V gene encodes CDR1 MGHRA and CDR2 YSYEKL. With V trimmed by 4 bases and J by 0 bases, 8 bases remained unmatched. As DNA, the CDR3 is TGCGCCAGCAGCCTTTTAGCGGGGACCTCCTCCTACAATGAGCAGTTCTTC. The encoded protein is CASSLLAGTSSYNEQFF.

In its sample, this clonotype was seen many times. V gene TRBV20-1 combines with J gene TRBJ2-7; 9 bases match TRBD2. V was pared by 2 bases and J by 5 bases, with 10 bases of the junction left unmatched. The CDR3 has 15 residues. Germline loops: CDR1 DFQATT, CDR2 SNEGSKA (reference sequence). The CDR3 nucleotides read TGCAGTGCTAGATCCAGGCTAGCGGGATTGAACGAGCAGTACTTC. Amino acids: CSARSRLAGLNEQYF.

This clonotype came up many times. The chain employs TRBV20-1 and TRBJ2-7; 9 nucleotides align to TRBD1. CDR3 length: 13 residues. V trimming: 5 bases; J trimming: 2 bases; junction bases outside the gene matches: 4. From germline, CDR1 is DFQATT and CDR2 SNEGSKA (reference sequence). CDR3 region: CSAGQGTPYEQYF. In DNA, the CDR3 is TGCAGTGCTGGACAGGGGACCCCCTACGAGCAGTACTTC.

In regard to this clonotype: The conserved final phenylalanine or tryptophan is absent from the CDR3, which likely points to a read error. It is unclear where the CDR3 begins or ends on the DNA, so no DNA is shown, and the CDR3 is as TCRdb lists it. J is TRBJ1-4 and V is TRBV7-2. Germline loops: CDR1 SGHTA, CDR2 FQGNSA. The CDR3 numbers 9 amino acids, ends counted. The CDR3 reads CSSSLVSAG.

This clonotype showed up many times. For the CDR3, the DNA is TGTGCCAGTAGTATTTCAATGCCCTTCTCCCAGTACTTC. The encoded protein is CASSISMPFSQYF. This chain uses TRBV19 with TRBJ2-5; the D is unclear. This CDR3 is built from 13 residues. Germline CDR1 reads LNHDA; CDR2 reads SQIVND (reference sequence). The V gene lost 3 bases and the J gene lost 9 bases, with 14 bases spanning the gap.

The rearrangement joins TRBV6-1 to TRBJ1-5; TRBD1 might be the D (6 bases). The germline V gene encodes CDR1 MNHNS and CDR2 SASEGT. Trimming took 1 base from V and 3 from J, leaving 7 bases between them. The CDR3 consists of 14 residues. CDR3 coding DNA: TGTGCCAGCAGTGAAGGACAGGTCAATCAGCCCCAGCATTTT. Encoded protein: CASSEGQVNQPQHF.

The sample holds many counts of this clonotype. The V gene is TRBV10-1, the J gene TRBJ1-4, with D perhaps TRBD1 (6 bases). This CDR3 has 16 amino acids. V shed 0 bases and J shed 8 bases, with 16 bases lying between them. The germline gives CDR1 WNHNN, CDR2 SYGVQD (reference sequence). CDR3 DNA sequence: TGCGCCAGCAGTGAGTCTAGACAGGCACTTGAGGAAAAACTGTTTTTT. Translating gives CASSESRQALEEKLFF.

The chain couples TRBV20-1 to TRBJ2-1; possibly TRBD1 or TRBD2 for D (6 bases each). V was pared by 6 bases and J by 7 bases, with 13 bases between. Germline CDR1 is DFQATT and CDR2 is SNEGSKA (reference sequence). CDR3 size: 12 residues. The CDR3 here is CSAYQGGNEQFF. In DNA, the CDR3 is TGCAGTGCCTACCAAGGGGGGAATGAGCAGTTCTTC.

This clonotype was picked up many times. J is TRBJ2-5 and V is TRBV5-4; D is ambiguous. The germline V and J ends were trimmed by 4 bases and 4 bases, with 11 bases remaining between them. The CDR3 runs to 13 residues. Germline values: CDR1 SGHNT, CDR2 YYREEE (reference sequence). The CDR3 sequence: CASSLGSVETQYF. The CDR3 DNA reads TGTGCCAGCAGCCTAGGGTCGGTAGAGACCCAGTACTTC.

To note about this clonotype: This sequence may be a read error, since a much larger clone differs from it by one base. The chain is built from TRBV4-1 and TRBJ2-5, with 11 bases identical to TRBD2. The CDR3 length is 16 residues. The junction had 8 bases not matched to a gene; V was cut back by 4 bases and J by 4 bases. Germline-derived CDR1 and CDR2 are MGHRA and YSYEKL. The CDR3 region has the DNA TGCGCCAGCAGCCGAGCTAGCGGGGGGCCTAGAGAGACCCAGTACTTC. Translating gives CASSRASGGPRETQYF.

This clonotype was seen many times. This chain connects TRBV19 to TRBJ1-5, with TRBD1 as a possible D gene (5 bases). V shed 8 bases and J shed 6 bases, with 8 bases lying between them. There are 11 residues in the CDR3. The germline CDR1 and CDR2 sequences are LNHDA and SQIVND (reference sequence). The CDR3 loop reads CASGGRQPQHF. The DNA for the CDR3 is TGTGCCAGTGGGGGACGTCAGCCCCAGCATTTT.

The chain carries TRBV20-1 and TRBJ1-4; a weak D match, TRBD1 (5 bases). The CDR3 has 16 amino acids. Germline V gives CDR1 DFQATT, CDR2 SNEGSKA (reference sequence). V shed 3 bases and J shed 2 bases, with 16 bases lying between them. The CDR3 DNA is TGCAGTGCTAGGGGGGTTAGCGGGCTGACTAATGAAAAACTGTTTTTT. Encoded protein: CSARGVSGLTNEKLFF.

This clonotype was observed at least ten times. The CDR3, as DNA: TGCAGTGCTAGAGTTGAACTTTCAGGGGCCTATGGCTACACCTTC. Encoded protein: CSARVELSGAYGYTF. V usage is TRBV20-1 and J usage is TRBJ1-2, with D perhaps TRBD1 (6 bases). The CDR3 length is 15 residues. Germline V CDR1 and CDR2: DFQATT, SNEGSKA (reference sequence). V gave up 1 base and J gave up 4 bases, with 16 bases separating them.

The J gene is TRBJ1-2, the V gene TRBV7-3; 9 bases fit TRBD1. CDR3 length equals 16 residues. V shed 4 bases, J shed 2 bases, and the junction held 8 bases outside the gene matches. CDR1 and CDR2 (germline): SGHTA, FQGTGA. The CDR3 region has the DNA TGTGCCAGCAGCTGGGGGACAGGGTCAAAAAACTATGGCTACACCTTC. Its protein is CASSWGTGSKNYGYTF.

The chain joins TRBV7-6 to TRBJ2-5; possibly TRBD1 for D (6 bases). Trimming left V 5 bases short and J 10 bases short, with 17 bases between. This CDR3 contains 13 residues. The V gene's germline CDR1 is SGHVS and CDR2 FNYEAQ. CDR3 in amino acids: CASSQYRVLIQYF. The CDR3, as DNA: TGTGCCAGCAGCCAGTACAGGGTACTGATCCAGTACTTC.

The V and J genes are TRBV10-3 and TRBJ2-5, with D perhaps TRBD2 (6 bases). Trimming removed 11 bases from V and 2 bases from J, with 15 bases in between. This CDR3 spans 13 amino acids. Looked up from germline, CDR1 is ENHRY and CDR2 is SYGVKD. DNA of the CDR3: TGTGCCCCCCTGGGGGGATGGCAAGAGACCCAGTACTTC. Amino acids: CAPLGGWQETQYF.

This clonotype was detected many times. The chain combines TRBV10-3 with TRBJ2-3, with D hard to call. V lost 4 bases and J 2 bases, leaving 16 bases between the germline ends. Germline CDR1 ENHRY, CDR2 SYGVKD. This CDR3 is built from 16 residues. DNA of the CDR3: TGTGCCATCAGTGCAGCACAGTCGGATTACACAGATACGCAGTATTTT. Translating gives CAISAAQSDYTDTQYF.

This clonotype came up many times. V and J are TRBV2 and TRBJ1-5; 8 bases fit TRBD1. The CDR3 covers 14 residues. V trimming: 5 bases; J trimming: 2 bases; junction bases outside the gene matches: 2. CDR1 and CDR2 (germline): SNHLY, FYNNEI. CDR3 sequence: CASSKQGGNQPQHF. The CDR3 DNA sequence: TGTGCCAGCAGTAAACAGGGGGGCAATCAGCCCCAGCATTTT.

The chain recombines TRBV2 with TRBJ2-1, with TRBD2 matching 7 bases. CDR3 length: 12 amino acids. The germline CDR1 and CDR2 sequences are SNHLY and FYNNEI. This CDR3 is CARAGTTNEQFF. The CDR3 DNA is TGTGCTAGAGCCGGGACTACCAATGAGCAGTTCTTC.

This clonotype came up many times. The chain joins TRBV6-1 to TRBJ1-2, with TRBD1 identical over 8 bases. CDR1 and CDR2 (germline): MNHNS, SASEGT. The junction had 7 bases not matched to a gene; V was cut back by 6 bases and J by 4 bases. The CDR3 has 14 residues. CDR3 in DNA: TGTGCCAGCAGATCCGGGACAGGACCCTATGGCTACACCTTC. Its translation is CASRSGTGPYGYTF.

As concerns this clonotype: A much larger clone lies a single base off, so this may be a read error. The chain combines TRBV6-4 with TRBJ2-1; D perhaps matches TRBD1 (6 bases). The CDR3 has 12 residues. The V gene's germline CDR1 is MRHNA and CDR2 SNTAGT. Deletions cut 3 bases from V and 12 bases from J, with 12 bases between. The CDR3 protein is CASSEEGGRQFF. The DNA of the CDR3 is TGTGCCAGCAGTGAAGAAGGGGGACGGCAGTTCTTC.